One and the same sample provided the 29 T cell receptor beta chains below, sequenced in a study of control samples from healthy donors and cancer patients. Libraries were prepared by immunoSEQ multiplex PCR; TCRdb keeps only in-frame clonotypes and omits some of them. The sample records 120,000 or so clones, roughly 90% being singletons. The sequencing sample was made of blood. The receptors originated from a man aged 18-30 years in good health.

The gene calls are TRBV7-2 and TRBJ1-1; no firm D call. Germline CDR1 SGHTA, CDR2 FQGNSA. With 7 bases removed from V and 1 base from J, the gap between germline ends came to 7 bases. The CDR3 runs to 12 residues. The CDR3 is CASTTSNTEAFF. The CDR3 nucleotides are TGTGCCAGCACCACATCGAACACTGAAGCTTTCTTT.

This clone was observed once. J is TRBJ2-1 and V is TRBV3-1 (or the pseudogene TRBV3-2); 7 nucleotides line up with TRBD1. Germline lookup yields CDR1 LGHDT and CDR2 YNNKEL (reference sequence). The CDR3 is made up of 14 amino acids. With 4 bases clipped from V and 0 bases from J, the junction kept 0 bases outside the gene matches. The CDR3 DNA reads TGTGCCAGCAGCCGGGACAGCTCCTACAATGAGCAGTTCTTC. Translation gives CASSRDSSYNEQFF.

V and J are TRBV27 and TRBJ2-7; possibly TRBD1 for D (6 bases). Trimming took off 4 bases at V and 2 bases at J, with 12 bases between the two ends. The CDR3 totals 14 residues. The germline gives CDR1 MNHEY, CDR2 SMNVEV (reference sequence). DNA of the CDR3: TGTGCCAGCAGTTATAGACAGGCCGCCTACGAGCAGTACTTC. It translates to CASSYRQAAYEQYF.

The chain has TRBV5-8 and TRBJ1-1; possible D gene TRBD1, 5 bases. CDR1 and CDR2 from the germline V gene are SGHTS and YDEGEE. There are 14 residues in the CDR3. With 0 bases removed from V and 2 bases from J, the gap between germline ends came to 8 bases. DNA of the CDR3: TGTGCCAGCAGCTTGGTTGGGGCCAACACTGAAGCTTTCTTT. It translates to CASSLVGANTEAFF.

The CDR3 protein is CASSLEGFSYGYTF. DNA for the CDR3: TGTGCCAGCAGCTTAGAGGGTTTTAGCTATGGCTACACCTTC. The chain links TRBV11-2 to TRBJ1-2, with D unresolved. CDR1 is SGHAT, CDR2 FQNNGV, per germline. V was cut by 0 bases and J by 4 bases, with 9 bases left in between. The CDR3 is made up of 14 amino acids.

This rearrangement joins TRBV4-1 to TRBJ1-1, with 8 bases lining up with TRBD1. Germline trimming cut 4 bases from V and 4 bases from J; bases unmatched to any gene: 5. CDR1 MGHRA and CDR2 YSYEKL come from the germline V gene. This CDR3 has 14 amino acids. The CDR3 bases are TGCGCCAGCAGCCGAACTACAGGGGGCACTGAAGCTTTCTTT. Its translation: CASSRTTGGTEAFF.

This clone was seen only a few times. This rearrangement joins TRBV19 to TRBJ1-5; D remains unclear. The CDR3 spans 13 residues. In germline, CDR1 is LNHDA, CDR2 SQIVND (reference sequence). V lost 3 bases and J lost 4, with 7 bases in between. Here the CDR3 reads CASSILRNQPQHF. Written as DNA, the CDR3 is TGTGCCAGTAGTATTTTGAGAAATCAGCCCCAGCATTTT. The full variable domain, in which reference TRBV19 and TRBJ1-5 provide the parts outside the CDR3, is DGGITQSPKYLFRKEGQNVTLSCEQNLNHDAMYWYRQDPGQGLRLIYYSQIVNDFQKGDIAEGYSVSREKKESFPLTVTSAQKNPTAFYLCASSILRNQPQHFGDGTRLSIL.

The rearrangement uses TRBV5-1 and TRBJ1-2; D might be TRBD1 (6 bases). Trimming left V 0 bases short and J 0 bases short, with 12 bases between. The CDR3 runs to 16 residues. Germline V gives CDR1 SGHRS, CDR2 YFSETQ. The CDR3 region has the DNA TGCGCCAGCAGCTTGGTGGGGGGCGATACTAACTATGGCTACACCTTC. Protein: CASSLVGGDTNYGYTF.

The chain couples TRBV2 to TRBJ2-5; 8 bases are a match to TRBD1. With 5 bases clipped from V and 2 bases from J, the junction kept 4 bases outside the gene matches. CDR1 and CDR2 from the germline V gene are SNHLY and FYNNEI. The CDR3 runs 14 residues. The CDR3 reads CASSKDRAQETQYF. CDR3 DNA: TGTGCCAGCAGTAAGGACAGGGCTCAAGAGACCCAGTACTTC.

The V call is TRBV7-2, the J call TRBJ1-1; D uncertain. This CDR3 region has 16 residues. V shed 5 bases and J shed 4 bases, with 20 bases lying between them. From germline, CDR1 is SGHTA and CDR2 FQGNSA. The CDR3 DNA reads TGTGCCAGCAGCCTTAGAGGATGGTCGCGGGGCACTGAAGCTTTCTTT. Translating it yields CASSLRGWSRGTEAFF.

The chain couples TRBV4-1 to TRBJ1-5; possible D gene TRBD1, 6 bases. V lost 0 bases to trimming and J lost 2 bases, with 14 bases between them. This CDR3 contains 17 residues. Germline V lookup: CDR1 MGHRA, CDR2 YSYEKL. The CDR3 bases are TGCGCCAGCAGCCAAGACAGGGGTCCCGTCGGCAATCAGCCCCAGCATTTT. Its protein product is CASSQDRGPVGNQPQHF.

This clone was observed a single time. This same CDR3 is encoded by further DNA sequences in the sample. The V gene is TRBV5-4, the J gene TRBJ2-7; 7 nucleotides align to TRBD2. V lost 4 bases and J lost 3; bases outside the gene matches: 7. Germline V lookup: CDR1 SGHNT, CDR2 YYREEE (reference sequence). CDR3 length: 14 residues. CDR3 residues: CASSRTGGGYEQYF. The CDR3 bases are TGTGCCAGCAGCCGGACTGGGGGGGGCTACGAGCAGTACTTC.

The CDR3 sequence: CASSLDGPYLDTQYF. The DNA of the CDR3 is TGCGCCAGCAGCTTGGACGGACCTTATCTAGATACGCAGTATTTT. This rearrangement joins TRBV5-1 to TRBJ2-3; D gene uncertain. This CDR3 has 15 amino acids. From germline, CDR1 is SGHRS and CDR2 YFSETQ. V was shortened by 0 bases and J by 5 bases, with 13 bases between the two germline ends. The entire variable domain, with the rest obtained from reference TRBV5-1 and TRBJ2-3, is as follows: KAGVTQTPRYLIKTRGQQVTLSCSPISGHRSVSWYQQTPGQGLQFLFEYFSETQRNKGNFPGRFSGRQFSNSRSEMNVSTLELGDSALYLCASSLDGPYLDTQYFGPGTRLTVL.

The V and J genes are TRBV5-6 and TRBJ1-5, with a possible D match to TRBD1 (5 bases). Trimming shortened V by 1 base and J by 10 bases, and 12 bases separated the two germline ends. Germline CDR1 is SGHDT and CDR2 is YYEEEE. CDR3 length: 13 residues. The CDR3 loop is CASSLYRQGPQHF. The CDR3 nucleotides read TGTGCCAGCAGCTTGTACAGGCAGGGCCCCCAGCATTTT.

The rearrangement joins TRBV2 to TRBJ2-7; TRBD1 is a possible D gene (6 bases). The CDR3 loop spans 13 amino acids. CDR1 is SNHLY and CDR2 is FYNNEI in the germline V gene. Trimming stripped 7 bases from V and 2 bases from J, with 12 bases between. The CDR3 DNA reads as TGTGCCAGCACCTGGACAGCCGCCTACGAGCAGTACTTC. It codes for CASTWTAAYEQYF.

V and J are TRBV19 and TRBJ2-7, with 8 bases lining up with TRBD1. CDR1 and CDR2 (germline): LNHDA, SQIVND (reference sequence). V lost 4 bases and J lost 5; bases outside the gene matches: 4. The CDR3 spans 13 residues. The CDR3 here is CASSTQGAHEQYF. CDR3 in DNA: TGTGCCAGTAGTACCCAGGGGGCCCACGAGCAGTACTTC.

The V and J genes are TRBV19 and TRBJ1-1; D perhaps matches TRBD1 (5 bases). The V gene lost 5 bases and the J gene lost 0 bases, with 13 bases spanning the gap. Germline V gene data show CDR1 as LNHDA and CDR2 as SQIVND (reference sequence). This CDR3 has 15 amino acids. The CDR3 sequence: CASSYSGTVNTEAFF. The CDR3, as DNA: TGTGCCAGTAGTTACTCCGGGACGGTGAACACTGAAGCTTTCTTT. Full variable domain (rest looked up from reference TRBV19 and TRBJ1-1): DGGITQSPKYLFRKEGQNVTLSCEQNLNHDAMYWYRQDPGQGLRLIYYSQIVNDFQKGDIAEGYSVSREKKESFPLTVTSAQKNPTAFYLCASSYSGTVNTEAFFGQGTRLTVV.

The V and J genes are TRBV2 and TRBJ2-7; a weak D match, TRBD1 (6 bases). Germline CDR1 and CDR2: SNHLY and FYNNEI. V was shortened by 7 bases and J by 5 bases, with 18 bases between the two germline ends. This CDR3 has 14 residues. The CDR3 loop reads CASKNREFINEQYF. The CDR3, as DNA: TGTGCCAGCAAAAACAGGGAGTTCATTAACGAGCAGTACTTC.

This chain joins TRBV3-1 (or the pseudogene TRBV3-2) and TRBJ1-1; 7 positions agree with TRBD1. J lost 1 base, V lost 1 base, and 6 bases had no gene match. The CDR3 has 16 residues. The germline gives CDR1 LGHDT, CDR2 YNNKEL (reference sequence). The CDR3 nucleotides are TGTGCCAGCAGCCAAGCCGCGGGACAGCGGAACACTGAAGCTTTCTTT. It translates to CASSQAAGQRNTEAFF.

V is TRBV12-3 or TRBV12-4 and J is TRBJ2-1; D remains unclear. V lost 5 bases and J lost 5, with 7 bases in between. The CDR3 consists of 12 residues. The CDR3 sequence: CASSEYNNEQFF. CDR3 in DNA: TGTGCCAGCAGTGAGTACAACAATGAGCAGTTCTTC.

The V call is TRBV10-1, the J call TRBJ1-3; TRBD1 might be the D (5 bases). Germline V gives CDR1 WNHNN, CDR2 SYGVQD (reference sequence). CDR3 length equals 14 residues. Between the trimmed V and J ends, which lost 4 bases and 0 bases, there was a span of 7 bases. As DNA, the CDR3 is TGCGCCAGCAGTGCAGGGATCTCTGGAAACACCATATATTTT. The encoded protein is CASSAGISGNTIYF.

The chain employs TRBV6-1 and TRBJ1-5, with D possibly matching TRBD1 (6 bases). The V end lost 3 bases, the J end lost 4 bases, and 16 bases lay between the germline ends. Germline lookup yields CDR1 MNHNS and CDR2 SASEGT. The CDR3 has 16 residues. The CDR3 protein is CASSDAGGRRNQPQHF. The DNA for the CDR3 is TGTGCCAGCAGTGATGCTGGGGGGCGGAGGAATCAGCCCCAGCATTTT.

DNA of the CDR3: TGCGCCAGCAGCCAAGCCCCCGAGACCGGGGAGCTGTTTTTT. It translates to CASSQAPETGELFF. The J gene is TRBJ2-2, the V gene TRBV4-1; D gene ambiguous. CDR3 length: 14 amino acids. CDR1 and CDR2 (germline): MGHRA, YSYEKL. The V and J ends lost 1 base and 5 bases respectively, with 8 bases between them.

This clone was observed once. The V gene is TRBV5-1, the J gene TRBJ2-2, with 7 bases aligning to TRBD1. The CDR3 is made up of 19 amino acids. Germline CDR1 is SGHRS and CDR2 is YFSETQ. J was trimmed by 5 bases and V by 0 bases; bases with no gene match: 16. Here the CDR3 DNA reads TGCGCCAGCAGCTTGGTGCCCCTTGGTAGGGGGCGCGGTACCGGGGAGCTGTTTTTT. Translated, it gives CASSLVPLGRGRGTGELFF.

This sequence joins TRBV10-3 and TRBJ1-2; tentatively, D is TRBD1 (6 bases). Germline values: CDR1 ENHRY, CDR2 SYGVKD. This CDR3 comprises 16 residues. Trimming cost V 4 bases and J 4 bases, with 19 bases left between them. The CDR3, as DNA: TGTGCCATCAGTGCATTTACAGGGTTTGTCGGCTATGGCTACACCTTC. Protein product: CAISAFTGFVGYGYTF.

The genes are TRBV9 and TRBJ2-7; 13 bases are shared with TRBD2. This CDR3 spans 15 amino acids. V was pared by 4 bases and J by 3 bases, with 4 bases of the junction left unmatched. Germline V gene lookup returns CDR1 SGDLS and CDR2 YYNGEE. The CDR3, as DNA: TGTGCCAGCAGCAGACTAGCGGGGGGTGACTACGAGCAGTACTTC. Translation gives CASSRLAGGDYEQYF.

The chain links TRBV11-3 to TRBJ2-2; D gene ambiguous. V gave up 4 bases and J gave up 1 base, with 7 bases separating them. This CDR3 is 14 amino acids long. Looked up from germline, CDR1 is SGHNT and CDR2 is YENEEA. The CDR3 here is CASSSRQNTGELFF. The DNA for the CDR3 is TGTGCCAGCAGCTCGAGACAGAACACCGGGGAGCTGTTTTTT.

The chain recombines TRBV12-5 with TRBJ1-5, with 7 nucleotides matching TRBD1. V shed 4 bases and J 0 bases; nucleotides not matched to a gene: 6. This CDR3 region has 16 residues. Germline CDR1 and CDR2: LGHNT and FRNRAP. The CDR3 DNA reads as TGTGCTAGTGGTTACGGGACAGCCTATAGCAATCAGCCCCAGCATTTT. It encodes CASGYGTAYSNQPQHF.

The chain recombines TRBV25-1 with TRBJ1-6; weak D call: TRBD1 (5 bases). Germline assignment: CDR1 MGHDK and CDR2 SYGVNS. The CDR3 is 13 residues long. Trimming shortened V by 5 bases and J by 9 bases, and 11 bases separated the two germline ends. In DNA, the CDR3 is TGTGCCAGCAGTCTCACAGGAGCTTCACCCCTCCACTTT. Residues: CASSLTGASPLHF.